This note documents a single T cell receptor (beta chain) sequence. This entry belongs to a study of OX40 agonist ivuxolimab in advanced cancers. The data were produced by immunoSEQ multiplex PCR, yet TCRdb's version contains in-frame clones alone and is incomplete. The table records tens of thousands of clones, approximately 90% of them present only once. Germline assignment: CDR1 SGDLS and CDR2 YYNGEE. The germline V and J ends were trimmed by 0 bases and 0 bases, with 11 bases remaining between them. This CDR3 region has 16 residues. The chain carries TRBV9 and TRBJ2-3, with D perhaps assigned TRBD1 or TRBD2 (6 bases each). This clonotype originated in an adult with an advanced solid tumor such as melanoma, head and neck, liver or kidney cancer. Sequenced material: CD4+ or CD8+ T cells sorted from blood, taken in a trial of the OX40 agonist ivuxolimab. CDR3 DNA: TGTGCCAGCAGCGTAGAGGGGGGACACAGCACAGATACGCAGTATTTT. As protein: CASSVEGGHSTDTQYF.